This T cell receptor (beta chain) was profiled in a study of T cell responses to AZD1222 COVID-19 vaccine. TCRdb's table, derived via immunoSEQ multiplex PCR, lists solely in-frame clones and lacks some. The table has roughly 150,000 clones, 80% to 90% seen once. Notes on the study in general: The study found vaccine-associated CD4 TCRs spanning spike, dominant at 160-218 and 743-854. Clonal diversity may have been underestimated, and the donors were mostly white British, with more females than males.

This clone was picked up a small number of times. Its antigen is undetermined. The CDR3 has 15 amino acids. V gave up 0 bases and J gave up 8 bases, with 14 bases separating them. Germline CDR1 is LNHDA and CDR2 is SQIVND (reference sequence). The chain couples TRBV19 to TRBJ2-1; D tentatively reads TRBD1 or TRBD2 (5 bases each). The sequences come from peripheral blood, collected on day 0 of AZD1222 vaccination. The clonotype comes from an adult in good health. CDR3: CASSIEWQGRHEQFF. The CDR3 coding sequence is TGTGCCAGTAGTATAGAATGGCAGGGACGCCATGAGCAGTTCTTC.